A selection of T cell receptor beta chains follows, all from one sample in a study of technical replicates of blood from several donors. Assay: immunoSEQ multiplex PCR; the TCRdb copy retains only in-frame clones and omits some. Of 50,000 to 80,000 clones listed, roughly 90% are singletons. Sequencing was done on a sample of PBMCs. These receptors came from a human donor in good health. Some clones in this sample may be carry-over from other donors' samples. Both conserved end residues are part of each CDR3. D genes are given only for firm matches. Not every row has a clone size; where given, it reads once, few, many or a size class.

clone size: .
V gene: TRBV4-2
D gene: TRBD2
J gene: TRBJ2-2
CDR3 DNA: TGTGCCAGCAGCCCCCTAGCGGGGGGGCGAGACACCGGGGAGCTGTTTTTT
CDR3 protein: CASSPLAGGRDTGELFF

clone size: .
V gene: TRBV6-1
D gene: TRBD1
J gene: TRBJ1-6
CDR3 DNA: TGTGCCAGCAGTGAACAGGGGGACTCACCCCTCCACTTT
CDR3 protein: CASSEQGDSPLHF

clone size: .
V gene: TRBV4-3
D gene: TRBD1
J gene: TRBJ1-5
CDR3 DNA: TGCGCCAGCAGCCCGCGACAGGGACAAGGGTCCCAGCATTTT
CDR3 protein: CASSPRQGQGSQHF

clone size: .
V gene: TRBV4-3
D gene: TRBD1
J gene: TRBJ1-1
CDR3 DNA: TGCGCCAGCAGCCCAGGAAGGGGACAGGGAACCACTGAAGCTTTCTTT
CDR3 protein: CASSPGRGQGTTEAFF

clone size: .
V gene: TRBV5-1
D gene: TRBD1
J gene: TRBJ2-1
CDR3 DNA: TGCGCCAGCAGCTTAACAGGGGGCCTAGCGGAGTCCTACAATGAGCAGTTCTTC
CDR3 protein: CASSLTGGLAESYNEQFF

clone size: .
V gene: TRBV7-8
D gene: .
J gene: TRBJ2-4
CDR3 DNA: TGTGCCAGCAGCTTAAATAGCGCGGGCTTAGCCAAAAACATTCAGTACTTC
CDR3 protein: CASSLNSAGLAKNIQYF

clone size: once
V gene: TRBV6-5
D gene: TRBD2
J gene: TRBJ2-1
CDR3 DNA: TGTGCCAGCAGTTACCTAGTAGCGGGAGTTACGGATGAGCAGTTCTTC
CDR3 protein: CASSYLVAGVTDEQFF

clone size: .
V gene: TRBV11-2
D gene: TRBD2
J gene: TRBJ2-1
CDR3 DNA: TGTGCCAGCAGCCTGACTAGCGGGGGGGCCTTTAACTGGGAGCAGTTCTTC
CDR3 protein: CASSLTSGGAFNWEQFF

clone size: .
V gene: TRBV15
D gene: .
J gene: TRBJ2-5
CDR3 DNA: TGTGCCACCAGCACCGGGTCACTAGAGACCCAGTACTTC
CDR3 protein: CATSTGSLETQYF

clone size: .
V gene: TRBV30
D gene: TRBD1
J gene: TRBJ2-3
CDR3 DNA: TGTGCCTGGAGTGTAAGACAGGGGGCTCGTACGCAGTATTTT
CDR3 protein: CAWSVRQGARTQYF